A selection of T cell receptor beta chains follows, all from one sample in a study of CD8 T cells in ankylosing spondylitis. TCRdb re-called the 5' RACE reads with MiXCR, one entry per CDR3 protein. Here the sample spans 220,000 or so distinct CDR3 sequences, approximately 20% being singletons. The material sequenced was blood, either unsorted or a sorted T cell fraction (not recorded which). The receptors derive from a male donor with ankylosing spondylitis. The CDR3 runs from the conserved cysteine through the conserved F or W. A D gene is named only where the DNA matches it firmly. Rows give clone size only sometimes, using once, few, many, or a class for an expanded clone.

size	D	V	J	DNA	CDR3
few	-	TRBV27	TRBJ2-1	TGTGCCAGCAGTTTGACTAGGTCGAATGAGCAGTTCTTC	CASSLTRSNEQFF
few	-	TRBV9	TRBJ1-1	TGTGCCAGCAGCCCCGTGAGCTCGGCCGCTGAAGCTTTCTTT	CASSPVSSAAEAFF
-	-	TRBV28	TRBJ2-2	TGTGCCAGCGGGAAGGCAGCGGGTGGTTCGAACGGGGAGCTGTTTTTT	CASGKAAGGSNGELFF
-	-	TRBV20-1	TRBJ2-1	TGCAGTGCTAGAGATTTTGGCGGCAATGAGCAGTTCTTC	CSARDFGGNEQFF
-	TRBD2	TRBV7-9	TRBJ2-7	TGTGCCAGCAGCGGGACTAGCGTTCCGTACGAGCAGTACTTC	CASSGTSVPYEQYF
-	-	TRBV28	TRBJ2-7	TGTGCCAGCAGGCCGAGGGCGACCTACGAGCAGTACTTC	CASRPRATYEQYF
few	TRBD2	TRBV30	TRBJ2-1	TGTGCCGGACGGGACCATACTAGCGGGAGGATTGATGAGCAGTTCTTC	CAGRDHTSGRIDEQFF
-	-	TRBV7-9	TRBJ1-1	TGTGCCAGCAGCTTAGACTGGGGGATATCCACTGAAGCTTTCTTT	CASSLDWGISTEAFF
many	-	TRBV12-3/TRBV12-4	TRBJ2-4	TGTGCCAGCACTGCGGCTGGCCAGGCGAATATTCAGTACTTC	CASTAAGQANIQYF
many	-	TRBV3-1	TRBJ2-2	TGTGCCAGCAGCCAGGGGTGGTGGTTCCGGAGTAGCGGATACACCGGGGAGCTGTTTTTT	CASSQGWWFRSSGYTGELFF
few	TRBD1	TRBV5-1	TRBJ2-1	TGCGCCAGCAGCTTGGGGGGACAGGGGCAATTCTTC	CASSLGGQGQFF
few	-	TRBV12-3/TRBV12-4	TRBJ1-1	TGTGCCAGCGCCAGACCGGGCACTGAAGCTTTCTTT	CASARPGTEAFF
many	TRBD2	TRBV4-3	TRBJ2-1	TGCGCCAGCAGCCAGGGACTAGCGGTCTACAATGAGCAGTTCTTC	CASSQGLAVYNEQFF
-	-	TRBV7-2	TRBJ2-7	TGTGCCAGCAGCTTAGCGAGTGGCGAGCAGTACTTC	CASSLASGEQYF
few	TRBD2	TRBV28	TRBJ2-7	TGTGCCAGCAGTTTACCCAGACTAGCGGGTTTGCACGAGCAGTACTTC	CASSLPRLAGLHEQYF
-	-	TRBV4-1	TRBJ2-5	TGCGCCAGCAGCCAAGGAGACAGACAAGAGACCCAGTACTTC	CASSQGDRQETQYF
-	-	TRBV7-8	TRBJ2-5	TGTGCCAGCAGCCCGTGGGGCCAAGAGACCCAGTACTTC	CASSPWGQETQYF
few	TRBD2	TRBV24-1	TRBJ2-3	TGTGCCACCAGTGACGGGGGGGTCACAGATACGCAGTATTTT	CATSDGGVTDTQYF
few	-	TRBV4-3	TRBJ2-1	TGCGCCAGCAGCCAAGGTACGGGGGATTACCTTGGCAATGAGCAGTTCTTC	CASSQGTGDYLGNEQFF
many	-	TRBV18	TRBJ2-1	TGTGCCAGCTCACGCACGGGTCAGGGCCAGAACAATGAGCAGTTCTTC	CASSRTGQGQNNEQFF
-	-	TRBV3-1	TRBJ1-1	TGTGCCAGCAGCCCGGGCGCCCTTGAAGCTTTCTTT	CASSPGALEAFF
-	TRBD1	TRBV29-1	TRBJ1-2	TGCAGCGTTTTGCAGGGGGCTAACTATGGCTACACCTTC	CSVLQGANYGYTF
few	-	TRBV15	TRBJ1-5	TGTGCCACCAGCAGAGATCGATATAGCAATCAGCCCCAGCATTTT	CATSRDRYSNQPQHF
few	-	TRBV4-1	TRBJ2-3	TGCGCCAGCAGCCAAGGTCGACAACCTAGCACAGATACGCAGTATTTT	CASSQGRQPSTDTQYF
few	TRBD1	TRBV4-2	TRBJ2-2	TGTGCCAGCAGCCAAGATGCCCTACAGGGGTCCGGGGAGCTGTTTTTT	CASSQDALQGSGELFF
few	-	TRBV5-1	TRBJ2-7	TGCGCCAGCACCTGGGCTCCGGGACAAACCTACGAGCAGTACTTC	CASTWAPGQTYEQYF
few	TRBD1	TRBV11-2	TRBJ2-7	TGTGCCAGCAGCTTTCCCGGACAGGACGAGCAGTACTTC	CASSFPGQDEQYF
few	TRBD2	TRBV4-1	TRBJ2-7	TGCGCCAGCAGCCAAACTATAGCGGGGGGATACGAGCAGTACTTC	CASSQTIAGGYEQYF
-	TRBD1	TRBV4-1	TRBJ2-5	TGCGCCAGCAGCCAAGGGACAGGGGGATCAGAGACCCAGTACTTC	CASSQGTGGSETQYF
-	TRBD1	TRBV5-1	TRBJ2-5	TGCGCCAGCAGCTTGTCAAGGGGACAGGGTCAAGAGACCCAGTACTTC	CASSLSRGQGQETQYF
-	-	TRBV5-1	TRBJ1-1	TGCGCCAGCAGCTTGCAGGAAGGTGGCACTGAAGCTTTCTTT	CASSLQEGGTEAFF